The 30 T cell receptor beta chains reported below all come from one sample, sequenced in a study of OX40 agonist ivuxolimab in advanced cancers. Sequenced by immunoSEQ multiplex PCR; TCRdb stores in-frame clones only, minus some. The sample lists 70,000 to 95,000 clones, around nine tenths occurring once. This sample comprised CD4+ or CD8+ T cells sorted from blood, obtained in a trial of the OX40 agonist ivuxolimab. The receptors shown here come from an adult with an advanced solid tumor such as melanoma, head and neck, liver or kidney cancer.

The chain joins TRBV11-3 to TRBJ2-1, with TRBD2 as a possible D gene (6 bases). The CDR3 is 14 amino acids. V was shortened by 0 bases and J by 6 bases, with 9 bases between the two germline ends. The germline V gene has CDR1 SGHNT and CDR2 YENEEA. The CDR3 DNA is TGTGCCAGCAGCTTAGAGGGACTGCGCAATGAGCAGTTCTTC. It codes for CASSLEGLRNEQFF.

This sequence joins TRBV5-5 and TRBJ2-1; the D is unclear. The germline V gene encodes CDR1 SGHKS and CDR2 YYEKEE (reference sequence). The CDR3 contains 10 residues. V was shortened by 0 bases and J by 8 bases, with 0 bases between the two germline ends. CDR3 amino acids: CASSLDEQFF. CDR3 nucleotides: TGTGCCAGCAGCTTGGATGAGCAGTTCTTC.

The genes are TRBV29-1 and TRBJ1-1; D is unclear. Germline V CDR1 and CDR2: SQVTM, ANQGSEA. V dropped 2 bases and J dropped 5 bases, with 12 bases sitting between them. This CDR3 contains 13 residues. CDR3 nucleotide sequence: TGCAGCGTTGAAAAGGGCCTGGGGACTGAAGCTTTCTTT. Translated: CSVEKGLGTEAFF.

The chain carries TRBV6-6 and TRBJ2-5, with D maybe TRBD2 (5 bases). The germline CDR1 and CDR2 sequences are MNHNY and SVGAGI (reference sequence). The CDR3 totals 16 residues. Trimming stripped 4 bases from V and 1 base from J, with 16 bases between. The CDR3 nucleotides read TGTGCCAGCAGTTCTGAGATGTCTAGCCGCCAAGAGACCCAGTACTTC. It encodes CASSSEMSSRQETQYF.

CDR3 amino acids: CASSLRFSSGNTIYF. The DNA of the CDR3 is TGTGCCAGCAGCCTGAGGTTTAGCTCTGGAAACACCATATATTTT. V and J are TRBV11-3 and TRBJ1-3, with D hard to call. Germline loops: CDR1 SGHNT, CDR2 YENEEA. V was pared by 5 bases and J by 0 bases, with 11 bases between. This CDR3 region has 15 residues. The entire variable domain, with the rest obtained from reference TRBV11-3 and TRBJ1-3, is as follows: EAGVVQSPRYKIIEKKQPVAFWCNPISGHNTLYWYLQNLGQGPELLIRYENEEAVDDSQLPKDRFSAERLKGVDSTLKIQPAELGDSAVYLCASSLRFSSGNTIYFGEGSWLTVV.

The sample holds a few counts of this clone. The gene calls are TRBV4-1 and TRBJ2-3, with no clear D. Germline CDR1 MGHRA, CDR2 YSYEKL. Trimming took 0 bases from V and 0 from J, leaving 7 bases between them. The CDR3 runs 15 residues. The CDR3 nucleotides read TGCGCCAGCAGCCAAGACGGGTCTAGCACAGATACGCAGTATTTT. Its protein product is CASSQDGSSTDTQYF.

V is TRBV18 and J is TRBJ1-1; D is uncertain. CDR1 is KGHSH and CDR2 is LQKENI in the germline V gene. The CDR3 consists of 11 residues. The V gene lost 5 bases and the J gene lost 5 bases, with 6 bases spanning the gap. CDR3 DNA: TGTGCCAGCTCATCAGAGACTGAAGCTTTCTTT. Its translation is CASSSETEAFF.

The chain is built from TRBV18 and TRBJ2-2; 7 nucleotides align to TRBD1. With 3 bases clipped from V and 4 bases from J, the junction kept 8 bases outside the gene matches. Germline-derived CDR1 and CDR2 are KGHSH and LQKENI. This CDR3 comprises 16 residues. This CDR3 is CASSPRGGDLTGELFF. CDR3 DNA: TGTGCCAGCTCACCGAGAGGGGGCGACCTCACCGGGGAGCTGTTTTTT.

The rearrangement links TRBV14 to TRBJ1-6, with D possibly being TRBD1 (5 bases). The CDR3 loop spans 15 amino acids. Trimming took off 0 bases at V and 4 bases at J, with 7 bases between the two ends. Germline CDR1 and CDR2: SGHDN and FVKESK. This CDR3 reads CASSQDGGYNSPLHF. The CDR3 coding sequence is TGTGCCAGCAGCCAAGATGGGGGGTATAATTCACCCCTCCACTTT.

The count of this clone is one. The chain carries TRBV28 and TRBJ2-5; 7 bases are shared with TRBD2. Unmatched junction bases numbered 12, after V lost 7 bases and J lost 4 bases. Germline V gene data show CDR1 as MDHEN and CDR2 as SYDVKM. CDR3 length: 15 residues. In DNA form, the CDR3 reads TGTGCCAGCATTTCGGGGGGAGCGTCGGGAGAGACCCAGTACTTC. Amino acid sequence: CASISGGASGETQYF.

The chain uses TRBV11-2 and TRBJ2-5; 11 bases fit TRBD2. The V segment lost 4 bases and the J segment 5 bases; nucleotides outside the gene matches: 18. Germline V gene lookup returns CDR1 SGHAT and CDR2 FQNNGV. The CDR3 is 19 residues long. The CDR3 DNA reads TGTGCCAGCAGCTCCGGGAGGGGAACTAGCGGGAGAGGCGGGGAGACCCAGTACTTC. Its protein product is CASSSGRGTSGRGGETQYF.

The chain has TRBV10-1 and TRBJ2-7; D gene ambiguous. Germline V gene lookup returns CDR1 WNHNN and CDR2 SYGVQD (reference sequence). V was shortened by 3 bases and J by 4 bases, with 10 bases between the two germline ends. The CDR3 has 13 amino acids. The CDR3 DNA follows: TGCGCCAGCAGTGACACGTCGTCTTACGAGCAGTACTTC. Translating gives CASSDTSSYEQYF.

The chain recombines TRBV7-8 with TRBJ1-5, with TRBD1 identical over 8 bases. Germline V lookup: CDR1 SGHVS, CDR2 FQNEAQ. Germline trimming cut 5 bases from V and 5 bases from J; bases unmatched to any gene: 5. The CDR3 is 14 residues long. CDR3 nucleotides: TGTGCCAGCAGCCCCGACAGGGGAGATCAGCCCCAGCATTTT. This encodes CASSPDRGDQPQHF.

V usage is TRBV5-1 and J usage is TRBJ2-3; 9 bases are a match to TRBD1. Germline V gene lookup returns CDR1 SGHRS and CDR2 YFSETQ. The CDR3 spans 15 residues. V trimming: 4 bases; J trimming: 1 base; junction bases outside the gene matches: 4. The CDR3 bases are TGCGCCAGCAGCAAGGGACAGGGCGGCACAGATACGCAGTATTTT. Protein sequence: CASSKGQGGTDTQYF.

CDR3 region: CASRSPGGWNEQYF. In DNA form, the CDR3 reads TGTGCCAGTAGATCCCCCGGGGGGTGGAACGAGCAGTACTTC. The V call is TRBV19, the J call TRBJ2-7, with 7 bases that match TRBD2. This CDR3 has 14 residues. Germline V lookup: CDR1 LNHDA, CDR2 SQIVND (reference sequence). The trim removed 6 bases at V and 5 bases at J, leaving 10 bases unmatched. Using reference TRBV19 and TRBJ2-7 for the parts outside the CDR3, the full variable domain is DGGITQSPKYLFRKEGQNVTLSCEQNLNHDAMYWYRQDPGQGLRLIYYSQIVNDFQKGDIAEGYSVSREKKESFPLTVTSAQKNPTAFYLCASRSPGGWNEQYFGPGTRLTVT.

V usage is TRBV10-1 and J usage is TRBJ2-3; 7 bases are shared with TRBD1. This CDR3 is 16 amino acids long. Germline CDR1 WNHNN, CDR2 SYGVQD (reference sequence). J was trimmed by 1 base and V by 4 bases; bases with no gene match: 8. CDR3 coding DNA: TGCGCCAGCAGTGGGGGGACAGCCATGGGCACAGATACGCAGTATTTT. This translates into CASSGGTAMGTDTQYF.

V gene TRBV9 combines with J gene TRBJ2-7, with 10 bases matching TRBD2. This CDR3 is 15 amino acids long. The germline V gene has CDR1 SGDLS and CDR2 YYNGEE. The V gene end was trimmed by 2 bases and the J gene end by 2 bases; junction bases not matched to a gene: 4. The CDR3 region is CASSVSGTSAYEQYF. The CDR3 DNA sequence: TGTGCCAGCAGCGTCTCCGGGACTAGCGCCTACGAGCAGTACTTC.

The genes are TRBV5-1 and TRBJ2-3, with 11 bases that match TRBD2. Germline CDR1 reads SGHRS; CDR2 reads YFSETQ. With V trimmed by 4 bases and J by 6 bases, 10 bases remained unmatched. The length of the CDR3 is 16 residues. The CDR3 DNA reads TGCGCCAGCAGCCCGACTAGCGGGAATGCTGAGGATACGCAGTATTTT. This sequence encodes CASSPTSGNAEDTQYF.

The V gene is TRBV7-9, the J gene TRBJ2-6, with unresolved D. The CDR3 is 13 residues long. V gave up 3 bases and J gave up 4 bases, with 4 bases separating them. CDR1 and CDR2 (germline): SEHNR, FQNEAQ (reference sequence). The CDR3 DNA reads as TGTGCCAGCAGCTTTTCCGGGGCCAACGTCCTGACTTTC. It specifies CASSFSGANVLTF. Complete variable domain (other parts from reference TRBV7-9 and TRBJ2-6): DTGVSQNPRHKITKRGQNVTFRCDPISEHNRLYWYRQTLGQGPEFLTYFQNEAQLEKSRLLSDRFSAERPKGSFSTLEIQRTEQGDSAMYLCASSFSGANVLTFGAGSRLTVL.

A few counts support this clone. This chain connects TRBV18 to TRBJ1-2; D ambiguous. The CDR3 sequence is 13 residues long. Germline V lookup: CDR1 KGHSH, CDR2 LQKENI. Trimming pared 3 bases from V and 2 bases from J, leaving 7 bases between. CDR3: CASSPGPNYGYTF. The CDR3 nucleotides read TGTGCCAGCTCACCTGGACCGAACTATGGCTACACCTTC. The full variable domain, completed using reference TRBV18 and TRBJ1-2, is NAGVMQNPRHLVRRRGQEARLRCSPMKGHSHVYWYRQLPEEGLKFMVYLQKENIIDESGMPKERFSAEFPKEGPSILRIQQVVRGDSAAYFCASSPGPNYGYTFGSGTRLTVV.

CDR3 DNA sequence: TGCGCCAGCAGCACAGGGACTAGCGGGGCCCCAGATACGCAGTATTTT. This gives the protein CASSTGTSGAPDTQYF. The chain recombines TRBV5-1 with TRBJ2-3; 13 nucleotides match TRBD2. V shed 4 bases, J shed 4 bases, and the junction held 6 bases outside the gene matches. The V gene's germline CDR1 is SGHRS and CDR2 YFSETQ. The CDR3 is 16 amino acids.

The chain carries TRBV29-1 and TRBJ2-3; 7 nucleotides line up with TRBD1. The ends lost 6 bases at V and 4 bases at J; junction bases unmatched: 7. The CDR3 length is 13 residues. Looked up from germline, CDR1 is SQVTM and CDR2 is ANQGSEA. Here the CDR3 DNA reads TGCAGCGTGGCGACAGGGTGGGCAGATACGCAGTATTTT. Protein: CSVATGWADTQYF.

The chain links TRBV4-1 to TRBJ2-5; 10 bases are a match to TRBD2. CDR3 length equals 15 residues. Germline CDR1 reads MGHRA; CDR2 reads YSYEKL. Trimming took 6 bases from V and 2 from J; bases not matched to a gene: 6. Here the CDR3 reads CASSPSGGQQETQYF. In DNA, the CDR3 is TGCGCCAGCAGTCCTAGCGGGGGCCAACAAGAGACCCAGTACTTC.

This clone was seen more than once but under ten times. The J gene is TRBJ2-5, the V gene TRBV18; 10 bases fit TRBD2. Germline CDR1 KGHSH, CDR2 LQKENI. Trimming took 2 bases from V and 2 from J; bases not matched to a gene: 2. The CDR3 spans 15 residues. CDR3: CASSPASGGQETQYF. In DNA form, the CDR3 reads TGTGCCAGCTCACCAGCTAGCGGGGGTCAAGAGACCCAGTACTTC.

The CDR3 is CASSLKTGVNTEAFF. CDR3 nucleotides: TGTGCCAGCAGCTTAAAGACAGGGGTGAACACTGAAGCTTTCTTT. The chain carries TRBV7-9 and TRBJ1-1, with 8 bases that match TRBD1. This CDR3 comprises 15 residues. The J segment lost 0 bases and the V segment lost 2 bases, leaving 2 bases of the junction unmatched. CDR1 is SEHNR, CDR2 FQNEAQ, per germline (reference sequence).

The chain uses TRBV5-4 and TRBJ2-7; D call uncertain. This CDR3 comprises 14 residues. Trimming stripped 4 bases from V and 3 bases from J, with 14 bases between. Germline lookup yields CDR1 SGHNT and CDR2 YYREEE (reference sequence). In DNA, the CDR3 is TGTGCCAGCAGCCGGGCCGCCAAACTCTACGAGCAGTACTTC. Amino acids: CASSRAAKLYEQYF.

The J gene is TRBJ2-7, the V gene TRBV28; maybe TRBD1 (6 bases). The germline V and J ends were trimmed by 7 bases and 0 bases, with 19 bases remaining between them. The CDR3 runs 16 residues. Looked up from germline, CDR1 is MDHEN and CDR2 is SYDVKM. CDR3 DNA sequence: TGTGCCAGCATCTCCTCCGGGACACCTTCCTCCTACGAGCAGTACTTC. Encoded protein: CASISSGTPSSYEQYF.

The V gene is TRBV7-2, the J gene TRBJ2-5; D perhaps matches TRBD1 (5 bases). This CDR3 has 14 amino acids. The V end lost 5 bases, the J end lost 3 bases, and 13 bases lay between the germline ends. Germline V gives CDR1 SGHTA, CDR2 FQGNSA. CDR3 protein: CASSLQVGEETQYF. For the CDR3, the DNA is TGTGCCAGCAGCCTCCAAGTAGGGGAAGAGACCCAGTACTTC.

This sequence joins TRBV6-5 and TRBJ1-6; no reliable D call. This CDR3 contains 13 residues. Germline-derived CDR1 and CDR2 are MNHEY and SVGAGI. V was cut by 10 bases and J by 6 bases, with 13 bases left in between. CDR3 region: CATRVQTNSPLHF. Here the CDR3 DNA reads TGTGCCACGCGGGTCCAAACTAATTCACCCCTCCACTTT.

The chain couples TRBV7-3 to TRBJ2-3; perhaps TRBD2 as D (5 bases). Germline V gives CDR1 SGHTA, CDR2 FQGTGA. Trimming cost V 5 bases and J 6 bases, with 9 bases left between them. The CDR3 runs 12 residues. The CDR3 here is CASSPTGDTQYF. The CDR3 DNA is TGTGCCAGCAGCCCGACGGGGGATACGCAGTATTTT.